What follows are 15 T cell receptor beta chains derived from one specimen sequenced in a study of T cells in women clearing cervical HPV infection. Repertoires were generated with immunoSEQ multiplex PCR, while TCRdb's copy carries only in-frame clones and drops some. Its table lists about 20,000 clones. The sample consisted of blood buffy coat. These receptors were collected from a woman aged 18-69 years with a cervical HPV16 infection that either progressed to CIN3+ or cleared (not recorded which).

With regard to this clone: With the read ending 3 residues before the CDR3 end, the germline J gene is used to fill in that end. This chain links TRBV5-1 with TRBJ2-7, with D perhaps TRBD2 (5 bases). The CDR3 sequence is 14 residues long. CDR1 is SGHRS, CDR2 YFSETQ, per germline. The V end was cut by 1 base, the J end by 6 bases, with 14 bases between. The CDR3 sequence is CASSLSGLLSEQYF. Partial CDR3 DNA: TGCGCCAGCAGCTTGAGCGGTCTTCTGTCCGAG.

The CDR3 protein is CASRTGVNTGELFF. The sequenced part of the CDR3 DNA is TGTGCCAGCAGGACCGGGGTGAACACCGGGGAG. V gene TRBV2 combines with J gene TRBJ2-2, with D perhaps matching TRBD2 (5 bases). The read finishes 3 residues shy of the CDR3 end, and the germline J gene is used to complete it. This CDR3 comprises 14 residues. The ends were cut back, 6 bases at V and 1 base at J, with 9 bases in the middle. The germline CDR1 and CDR2 sequences are SNHLY and FYNNEI.

With regard to this clone: The read terminates 3 residues before the CDR3 end, so the remaining end is supplied by the germline J gene. The chain links TRBV19 to TRBJ1-2; the match to TRBD1 covers 7 bases. In germline, CDR1 is LNHDA, CDR2 SQIVND (reference sequence). The CDR3 spans 15 residues. Partial CDR3 DNA: TGTGCCAGTAGTATCCAAAGACAGGGCATAGACGGC. Translating it yields CASSIQRQGIDG. The whole CDR3 sequence is CASSIQRQGIDGYTF. The full variable domain, completed using reference TRBV19 and TRBJ1-2, is DGGITQSPKYLFRKEGQNVTLSCEQNLNHDAMYWYRQDPGQGLRLIYYSQIVNDFQKGDIAEGYSVSREKKESFPLTVTSAQKNPTAFYLCASSIQRQGIDGYTFGSGTRLTVV.

Note on this clone: Read data end 3 residues before the CDR3 end; the end is taken from the germline J gene. The rearrangement uses TRBV11-2 and TRBJ2-3; the D is unclear. V was clipped by 5 bases and J by 0 bases, with 9 bases between them. This CDR3 spans 14 amino acids. The germline gives CDR1 SGHAT, CDR2 FQNNGV. CDR3 bases read: TGTGCCAGCAGCCCGACACCCAGCACAGATACG. It translates to CASSPTPSTDT. The entire CDR3 protein is CASSPTPSTDTQYF.

A word on this clone: The read ends 3 residues shy of where the CDR3 ends; the end is completed using the germline J gene. The chain employs TRBV15 and TRBJ2-2, with TRBD1 matching 8 bases. Germline loops: CDR1 LNHNV, CDR2 YYDKDF (reference sequence). The CDR3 has 15 residues. V lost 5 bases, J lost 6 bases, and 8 bases stayed unmatched. CDR3 amino acids: CATSADRVGAGELFF. CDR3 DNA (partial): TGTGCCACCAGCGCGGACAGGGTAGGCGCCGGGGAG.

About this clone itself: The read halts 3 residues ahead of the CDR3 end, with the missing end drawn from the germline J gene. The chain recombines TRBV7-9 with TRBJ2-5, with D possibly being TRBD1 (6 bases). This CDR3 comprises 15 residues. V dropped 5 bases and J dropped 5 bases, with 18 bases sitting between them. The germline gives CDR1 SEHNR, CDR2 FQNEAQ (reference sequence). The sequenced CDR3 bases are TGTGCCAGCAGCCGGGAATTGGGGGCGGCTGAGACC. It specifies CASSRELGAAET. The CDR3 in full is CASSRELGAAETQYF.

A note on this clone: The read gets to within 3 residues of the CDR3 end, and the germline J gene fills in the rest. The J gene is TRBJ1-2, the V gene TRBV7-9, with D perhaps matching TRBD1 (6 bases). CDR1 and CDR2 (germline): SEHNR, FQNEAQ (reference sequence). The CDR3 spans 14 residues. V lost 5 bases and J lost 4, with 14 bases in between. Incomplete CDR3 DNA: TGTGCCAGCAGCCCACAGGGCTTTTCCTATGGC. This translates into CASSPQGFSYG. The full CDR3 protein is CASSPQGFSYGYTF.

In terms of frequency, this clone is medium-sized. Read coverage stops 3 residues before the CDR3 terminus; the germline J gene supplies the remainder. The chain employs TRBV2 and TRBJ1-2; D ambiguous. V dropped 0 bases and J dropped 7 bases, with 12 bases sitting between them. CDR1 is SNHLY and CDR2 is FYNNEI in the germline V gene. This CDR3 spans 14 amino acids. The chain's CDR3 is CASSEALSESGYTF. Partial CDR3 DNA: TGTGCCAGCAGTGAAGCGCTGTCAGAGAGTGGC.

With regard to this clone: The sequence runs out 3 residues before the end of the CDR3; the remainder is reconstructed from the germline J gene. The V call is TRBV11-3, the J call TRBJ2-1; 7 bases are shared with TRBD1. The CDR3 runs 13 residues. Germline loops: CDR1 SGHNT, CDR2 YENEEA. V shed 5 bases and J 8 bases; nucleotides not matched to a gene: 6. The CDR3 here is CASSQGVMDEQFF. CDR3 DNA, as far as it was read: TGTGCCAGCAGCCAGGGGGTCATGGATGAG.

For this clone: The read terminates 3 residues before the CDR3 end, so the remaining end is supplied by the germline J gene. The genes are TRBV28 and TRBJ2-7; TRBD2 aligns across 10 bases. Trimming cost V 4 bases and J 0 bases; bases outside gene matches: 12. CDR3 length: 18 amino acids. Germline CDR1 and CDR2: MDHEN and SYDVKM. CDR3 DNA (partial): TGTGCCAGCAGTTCAGGACTAGCGGCCGCTATTTACTCCTACGAG. Residues: CASSSGLAAAIYSYE. The full CDR3 sequence reads CASSSGLAAAIYSYEQYF.

A remark on this clone: Read sequence stops 3 residues before the CDR3 end, and the germline J gene provides the missing end. V is TRBV7-2 and J is TRBJ1-1; no firm D call. The V gene lost 8 bases and the J gene lost 6 bases, with 19 bases spanning the gap. The CDR3 has 14 amino acids. Germline lookup yields CDR1 SGHTA and CDR2 FQGNSA. This chain's CDR3 is CASRAQRGGAEAFF. CDR3 bases read: TGTGCCAGCCGAGCCCAACGGGGTGGGGCTGAA. Supplemented by reference TRBV7-2 and TRBJ1-1, the full variable domain reads GAGVSQSPSNKVTEKGKDVELRCDPISGHTALYWYRQSLGQGLEFLIYFQGNSAPDKSGLPSDRFSAERTGGSVSTLTIQRTQQEDSAVYLCASRAQRGGAEAFFGQGTRLTVV.

A note on this clone: The CDR3 end is not reached by the read, which stops 3 residues before it; the germline J gene fills it in. The V and J genes are TRBV6-2 or TRBV6-3 and TRBJ2-2, with 11 nucleotides matching TRBD2. The CDR3 is 16 residues long. V shed 5 bases, J shed 5 bases, and the junction held 7 bases outside the gene matches. CDR1 and CDR2 (germline): MNHEY, SVGEGT. CDR3 bases read: TGTGCCAGCAGTCTATTAGCGGGAGGGGCAACCGGGGAG. It specifies CASSLLAGGATGE. The entire CDR3 protein is CASSLLAGGATGELFF.

This clone counts as medium-sized by frequency. The read comes to an end 3 residues before the CDR3 does, leaving the germline J gene to fill in the end. The chain uses TRBV5-1 and TRBJ1-4; D unresolved. The CDR3 contains 15 residues. The germline V and J ends were trimmed by 3 bases and 5 bases, with 14 bases remaining between them. Germline values: CDR1 SGHRS, CDR2 YFSETQ. The CDR3 sequence is CASSSSQIGNEKLFF. The sequenced part of the CDR3 DNA is TGCGCCAGCAGCTCGTCTCAAATAGGGAATGAAAAA.

A remark on this clone: The read falls 3 residues short of the CDR3 end, and the missing part is taken from the germline J gene. V usage is TRBV19 and J usage is TRBJ2-3, with D maybe TRBD1 (7 bases). The CDR3 is 12 amino acids. Germline assignment: CDR1 LNHDA and CDR2 SQIVND (reference sequence). Trimming shortened V by 6 bases and J by 8 bases, and 12 bases separated the two germline ends. CDR3 protein: CASSIQGGTQYF. The covered CDR3 bases are TGTGCCAGTAGCATCCAGGGGGGTACG.

Worth noting for this clone: The CDR3 goes on 3 residues after the read ends, and that part is filled in from the germline J gene. J is TRBJ1-1 and V is TRBV20-1; TRBD1 is a possible D gene (6 bases). Trimming took 5 bases from V and 1 from J, leaving 8 bases between them. Germline CDR1 is DFQATT and CDR2 is SNEGSKA (reference sequence). The CDR3 sequence is 12 residues long. The CDR3 sequence: CSAPRGNTEAFF. The DNA read from the CDR3 is TGCAGTGCTCCCAGGGGGAACACTGAA.